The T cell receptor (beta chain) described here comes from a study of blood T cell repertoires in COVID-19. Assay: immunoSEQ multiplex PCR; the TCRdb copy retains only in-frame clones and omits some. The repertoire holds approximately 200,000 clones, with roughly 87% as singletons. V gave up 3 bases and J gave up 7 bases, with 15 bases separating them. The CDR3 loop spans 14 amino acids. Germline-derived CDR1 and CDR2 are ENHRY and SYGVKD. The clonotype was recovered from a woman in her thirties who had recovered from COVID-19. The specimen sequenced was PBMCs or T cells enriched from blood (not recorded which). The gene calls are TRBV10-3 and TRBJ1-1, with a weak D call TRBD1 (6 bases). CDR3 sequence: CAISDPPEDSEAFF. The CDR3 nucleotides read TGTGCCATCAGTGATCCACCGGAGGACAGTGAAGCTTTCTTT.